The clone carrying this T cell receptor beta chain was counted between two and nine times. The antigen is undetermined. A read error is possible here, since a much larger clone lies one base away. This sample is part of a study of CD8+ T cells in alopecia areata. On the study more broadly: Treated patients were given oral tofacitinib, which was dosed at 5 to 10 mg twice daily. Treatment ran 6 to 18 months, with 6 months of follow-up afterward. Study-wide results and caveats: A large proportion of expanded lesional clones were detected persisting in scalp and blood during tofacitinib. Higher clonality than in normal scalp was seen in lesional scalp, especially alopecia totalis/universalis.

The germline gives CDR1 MNHNS, CDR2 SASEGT. V dropped 6 bases and J dropped 5 bases, with 7 bases sitting between them. CDR3 length: 11 amino acids. Sequencing relied on a cDNA template that was reverse transcribed from extracted RNA. The repertoire was sequenced with immunoSEQ multiplex PCR; TCRdb's copy has only in-frame clones and lacks some. This table has about 74,000 clones, around 30% appearing once. Stated treatment: oral pan-JAK inhibitor, 5-10 mg twice daily. The source was CD8+ T cells sorted from blood, collected at week 4, from a patient treated with tofacitinib. The receptor comes from a human donor with alopecia areata. The chain joins TRBV6-1 to TRBJ1-1; D perhaps matches TRBD1 (5 bases). The CDR3 spells CASREGTEAFF. CDR3 DNA sequence: TGTGCCAGCAGGGAGGGGACTGAAGCTTTCTTT.